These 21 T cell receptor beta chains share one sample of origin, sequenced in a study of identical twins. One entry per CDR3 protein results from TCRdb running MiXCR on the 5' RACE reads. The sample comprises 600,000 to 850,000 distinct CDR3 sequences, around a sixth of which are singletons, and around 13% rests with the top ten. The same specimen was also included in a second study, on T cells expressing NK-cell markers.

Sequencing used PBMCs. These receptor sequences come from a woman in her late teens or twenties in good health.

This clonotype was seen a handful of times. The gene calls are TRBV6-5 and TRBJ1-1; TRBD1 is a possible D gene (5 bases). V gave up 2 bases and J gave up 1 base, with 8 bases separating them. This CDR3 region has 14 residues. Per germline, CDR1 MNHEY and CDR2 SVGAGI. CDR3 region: CASSYQGWNTEAFF. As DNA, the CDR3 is TGTGCCAGCAGTTACCAGGGCTGGAACACTGAAGCTTTCTTT.

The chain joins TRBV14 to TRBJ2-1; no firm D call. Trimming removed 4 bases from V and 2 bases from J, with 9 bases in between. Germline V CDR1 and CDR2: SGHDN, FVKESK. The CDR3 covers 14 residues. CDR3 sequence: CASSPHSTYNEQFF. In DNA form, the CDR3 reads TGTGCCAGCAGCCCACACAGTACCTACAATGAGCAGTTCTTC.

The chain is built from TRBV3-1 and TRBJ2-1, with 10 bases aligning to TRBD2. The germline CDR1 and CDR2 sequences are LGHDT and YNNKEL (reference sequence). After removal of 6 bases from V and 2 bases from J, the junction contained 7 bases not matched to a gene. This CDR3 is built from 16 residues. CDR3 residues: CASRPKTSGPYNEQFF. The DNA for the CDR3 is TGTGCCAGCAGACCTAAGACTAGCGGGCCCTACAATGAGCAGTTCTTC.

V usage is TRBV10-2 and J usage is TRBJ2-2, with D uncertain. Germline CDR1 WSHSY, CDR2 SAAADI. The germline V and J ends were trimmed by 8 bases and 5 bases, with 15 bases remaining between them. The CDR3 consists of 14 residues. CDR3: CASYETQMTGELFF. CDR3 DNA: TGCGCCAGCTACGAGACACAGATGACCGGGGAGCTGTTTTTT.

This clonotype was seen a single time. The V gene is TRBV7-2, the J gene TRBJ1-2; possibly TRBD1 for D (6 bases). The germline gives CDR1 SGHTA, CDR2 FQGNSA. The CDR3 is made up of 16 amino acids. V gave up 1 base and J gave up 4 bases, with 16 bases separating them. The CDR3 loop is CASSLVAGESLYGYTF. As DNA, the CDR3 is TGTGCCAGCAGCTTAGTGGCAGGGGAGTCCCTCTATGGCTACACCTTC.

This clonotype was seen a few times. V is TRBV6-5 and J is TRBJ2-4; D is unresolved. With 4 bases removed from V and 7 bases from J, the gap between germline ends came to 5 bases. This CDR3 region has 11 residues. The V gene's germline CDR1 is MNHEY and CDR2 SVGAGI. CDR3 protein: CASSWSNIQYF. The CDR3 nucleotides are TGTGCCAGCAGTTGGAGTAACATTCAGTACTTC.

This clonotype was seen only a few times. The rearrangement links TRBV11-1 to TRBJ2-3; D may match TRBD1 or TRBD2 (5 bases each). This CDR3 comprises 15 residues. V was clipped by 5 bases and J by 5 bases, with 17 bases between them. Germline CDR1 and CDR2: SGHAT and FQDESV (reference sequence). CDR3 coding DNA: TGTGCCAGCAGCCCAGCGGCAGGGAAGGGAGATACGCAGTATTTT. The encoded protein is CASSPAAGKGDTQYF.

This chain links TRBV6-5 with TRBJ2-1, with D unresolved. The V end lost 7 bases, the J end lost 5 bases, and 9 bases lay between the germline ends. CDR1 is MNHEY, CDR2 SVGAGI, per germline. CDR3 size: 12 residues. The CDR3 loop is CASTRLDNEQFF. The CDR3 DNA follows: TGTGCCAGCACCCGACTGGACAATGAGCAGTTCTTC.

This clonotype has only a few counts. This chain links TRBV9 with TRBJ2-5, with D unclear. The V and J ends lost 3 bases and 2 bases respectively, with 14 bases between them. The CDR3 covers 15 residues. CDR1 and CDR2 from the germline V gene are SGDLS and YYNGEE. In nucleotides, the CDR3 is TGTGCCAGCAGCGGCCCCGGGCGAGGACAAGAGACCCAGTACTTC. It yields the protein CASSGPGRGQETQYF.

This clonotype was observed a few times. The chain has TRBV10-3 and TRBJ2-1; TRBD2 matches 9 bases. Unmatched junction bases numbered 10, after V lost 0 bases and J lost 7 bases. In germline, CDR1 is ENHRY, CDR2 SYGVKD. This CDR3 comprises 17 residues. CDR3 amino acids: CAISESDGGRARNEQFF. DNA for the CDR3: TGTGCCATCAGTGAGTCTGACGGCGGGAGGGCCCGGAATGAGCAGTTCTTC.

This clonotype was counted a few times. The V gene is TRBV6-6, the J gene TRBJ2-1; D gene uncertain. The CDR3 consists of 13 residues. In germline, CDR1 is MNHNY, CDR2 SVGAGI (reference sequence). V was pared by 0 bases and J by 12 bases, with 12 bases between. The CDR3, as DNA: TGTGCCAGCAGTTACTCCACCGGCCATAGGCAGTTCTTC. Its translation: CASSYSTGHRQFF.

The CDR3 here is CASGFPAPSSYEQYF. In nucleotides, the CDR3 is TGTGCTAGTGGTTTCCCTGCCCCGAGCTCCTACGAGCAGTACTTC. This rearrangement joins TRBV12-5 to TRBJ2-7; D uncertain. The CDR3 has 15 amino acids. Germline V gene data show CDR1 as LGHNT and CDR2 as FRNRAP. V was clipped by 3 bases and J by 0 bases, with 12 bases between them.

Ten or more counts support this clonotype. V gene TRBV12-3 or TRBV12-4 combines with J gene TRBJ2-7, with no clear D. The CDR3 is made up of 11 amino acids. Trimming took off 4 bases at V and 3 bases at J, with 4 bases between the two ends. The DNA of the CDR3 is TGTGCCAGCAGTTACCACTACGAGCAGTACTTC. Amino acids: CASSYHYEQYF.

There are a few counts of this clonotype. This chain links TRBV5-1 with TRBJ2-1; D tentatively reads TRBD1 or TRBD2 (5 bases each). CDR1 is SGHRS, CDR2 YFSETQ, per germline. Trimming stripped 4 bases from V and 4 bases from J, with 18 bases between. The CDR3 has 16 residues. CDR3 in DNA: TGCGCCAGCAGCCCCAGCAGGACGGGGCAATACAATGAGCAGTTCTTC. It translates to CASSPSRTGQYNEQFF.

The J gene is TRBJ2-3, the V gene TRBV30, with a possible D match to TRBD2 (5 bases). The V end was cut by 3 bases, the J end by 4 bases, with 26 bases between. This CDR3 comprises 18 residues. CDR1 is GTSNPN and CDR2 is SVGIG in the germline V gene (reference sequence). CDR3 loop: CAWRPSYRLEARPDTQYF. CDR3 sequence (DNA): TGTGCCTGGAGACCCTCGTACCGACTGGAGGCTCGCCCAGATACGCAGTATTTT.

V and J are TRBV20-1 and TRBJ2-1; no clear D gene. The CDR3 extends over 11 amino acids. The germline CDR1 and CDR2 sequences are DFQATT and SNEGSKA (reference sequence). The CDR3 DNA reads TGCAGCACCGATCGATACAATGAGCAGTTCTTC. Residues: CSTDRYNEQFF.

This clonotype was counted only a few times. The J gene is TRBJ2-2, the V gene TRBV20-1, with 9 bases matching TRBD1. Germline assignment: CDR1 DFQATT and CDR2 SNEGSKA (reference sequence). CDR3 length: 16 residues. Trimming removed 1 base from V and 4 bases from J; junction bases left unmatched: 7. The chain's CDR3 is CSARASGTGSTGELFF. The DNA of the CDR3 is TGCAGTGCTAGAGCATCCGGGACAGGGAGCACCGGGGAGCTGTTTTTT.

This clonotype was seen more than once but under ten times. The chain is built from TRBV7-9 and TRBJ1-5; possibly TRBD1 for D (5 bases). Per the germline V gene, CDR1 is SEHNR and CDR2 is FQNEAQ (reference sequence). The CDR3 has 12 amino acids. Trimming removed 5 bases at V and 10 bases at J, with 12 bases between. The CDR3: CASSPSGGPQHF. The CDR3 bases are TGTGCCAGCAGCCCTAGCGGGGGTCCCCAGCATTTT.

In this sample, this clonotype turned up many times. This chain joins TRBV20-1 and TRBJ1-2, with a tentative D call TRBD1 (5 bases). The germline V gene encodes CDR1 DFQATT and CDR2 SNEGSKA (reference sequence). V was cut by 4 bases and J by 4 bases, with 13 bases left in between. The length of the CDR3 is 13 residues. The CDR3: CSAILREIYGYTF. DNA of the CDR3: TGCAGTGCTATCCTCAGGGAAATCTATGGCTACACCTTC.

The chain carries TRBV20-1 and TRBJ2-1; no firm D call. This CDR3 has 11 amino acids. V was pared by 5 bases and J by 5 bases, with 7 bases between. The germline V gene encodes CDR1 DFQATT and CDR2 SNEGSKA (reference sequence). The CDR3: CSAPGDNEQFF. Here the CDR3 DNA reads TGCAGTGCTCCAGGCGACAATGAGCAGTTCTTC.

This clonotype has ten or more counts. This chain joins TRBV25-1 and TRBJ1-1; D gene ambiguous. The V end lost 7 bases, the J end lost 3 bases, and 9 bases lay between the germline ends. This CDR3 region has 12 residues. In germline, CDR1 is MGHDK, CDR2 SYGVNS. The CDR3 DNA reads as TGTGCCAGCACTAATAGGGACACTGAAGCTTTCTTT. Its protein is CASTNRDTEAFF.